These T cell receptor beta chains were read from a single sample in a study of control samples from healthy donors and cancer patients. Generated by immunoSEQ multiplex PCR, the TCRdb table keeps only in-frame clones and is missing some. The table lists around 190,000 clones, nearly 90% of them singletons. Sequencing was carried out using blood. The receptor source for this set is a woman aged 45-65 years in good health. CDR3s include the opening cysteine and the closing phenylalanine or tryptophan. D genes are given only for firm matches. Not all rows give a size; the values are once, few, many and, for expanded clones, a class.

CDR3aa	CDR3nt	j_gene	abundance	d_gene	v_gene
CASSQRHRYSYNEQFF	TGCGCCAGCAGCCAACGGCATCGCTACTCCTACAATGAGCAGTTCTTC	TRBJ2-1	-	-	TRBV4-3
CARIPQRAWETQYF	TGTGCCAGGATTCCTCAGAGGGCGTGGGAGACCCAGTACTTC	TRBJ2-5	-	-	TRBV7-9
CASSLDEAFF	TGTGCCAGCAGTTTAGACGAAGCTTTCTTT	TRBJ1-1	-	-	TRBV28
CASSSVLFGAQETQYF	TGTGCCAGCAGCTCAGTTCTTTTCGGGGCCCAAGAGACCCAGTACTTC	TRBJ2-5	-	-	TRBV7-9
CASSPRVVNTEAFF	TGTGCCAGCTCACCAAGAGTAGTGAACACTGAAGCTTTCTTT	TRBJ1-1	-	-	TRBV18
CASSQEGGHDTGELFF	TGTGCCAGCAGCCAAGAGGGGGGGCACGACACCGGGGAGCTGTTTTTT	TRBJ2-2	-	-	TRBV3-1/TRBV3-2
CASGSGSNQPQHF	TGTGCCAGCGGGTCGGGGAGCAATCAGCCCCAGCATTTT	TRBJ1-5	-	-	TRBV7-9
CASSLTGNEQFF	TGTGCCAGCAGCTTAACGGGAAATGAGCAGTTCTTC	TRBJ2-1	-	-	TRBV5-4
CASMGSGVDTQYF	TGTGCCAGCATGGGAAGCGGGGTGGATACGCAGTATTTT	TRBJ2-3	-	TRBD2	TRBV28
CASSPDGGNQPQHF	TGCGCCAGCAGTCCGGACGGAGGTAATCAGCCCCAGCATTTT	TRBJ1-5	-	-	TRBV5-1
CSVQGADQPQHF	TGCAGCGTACAGGGGGCGGATCAGCCCCAGCATTTT	TRBJ1-5	-	TRBD1	TRBV29-1
CASSLGRGGEGTYGYTF	TGTGCCAGCAGCTTAGGTCGGGGGGGCGAAGGGACCTATGGCTACACCTTC	TRBJ1-2	-	-	TRBV13
CASSHPMATGGYYGETQYF	TGTGCCAGCAGCCACCCTATGGCGACAGGGGGCTATTATGGGGAGACCCAGTACTTC	TRBJ2-5	-	TRBD1	TRBV14
CASSTQRYTEAFF	TGTGCCAGCAGCACTCAGCGGTACACTGAAGCTTTCTTT	TRBJ1-1	-	-	TRBV2
CASSRGTGSNYGYTF	TGTGCCAGCAGCCGCGGGACAGGGAGTAACTATGGCTACACCTTC	TRBJ1-2	-	TRBD1	TRBV2
CASSLADRASQGGYTF	TGCGCCAGCAGCTTGGCGGACAGGGCTTCCCAGGGAGGCTACACCTTC	TRBJ1-2	-	TRBD1	TRBV5-1
CASSSRRTGPSGANVLTF	TGTGCCAGCAGCTCGAGGCGGACAGGGCCCTCTGGGGCCAACGTCCTGACTTTC	TRBJ2-6	-	TRBD1	TRBV7-9
CASSLESSNQPQHF	TGCGCCAGCAGCTTGGAAAGTAGCAATCAGCCCCAGCATTTT	TRBJ1-5	few	-	TRBV5-1
CASSAGTGAYEQYF	TGTGCCAGTAGTGCCGGGACAGGGGCCTACGAGCAGTACTTC	TRBJ2-7	-	TRBD1	TRBV19
CASSVVSEFEGGNTEAFF	TGCGCCAGCAGCGTCGTGAGCGAGTTTGAGGGGGGAAACACTGAAGCTTTCTTT	TRBJ1-1	-	-	TRBV4-3
CASSGGFDRSGSGNTIYF	TGTGCCAGCAGCGGTGGATTCGACCGATCGGGCTCTGGAAACACCATATATTTT	TRBJ1-3	-	-	TRBV5-6
CASSQTGPYNEQFF	TGTGCCAGCAGTCAGACAGGGCCTTACAATGAGCAGTTCTTC	TRBJ2-1	-	TRBD1	TRBV4-2
CAISDRVLGGQMNTEAFF	TGTGCCATCAGTGATCGGGTGCTTGGGGGTCAGATGAACACTGAAGCTTTCTTT	TRBJ1-1	-	-	TRBV10-3
CASSLGQALGEAFF	TGCGCCAGCAGCTTGGGACAGGCTCTAGGGGAAGCTTTCTTT	TRBJ1-1	-	-	TRBV5-1
CASSLQTSNEQFF	TGCGCCAGCAGCTTGCAGACTAGCAATGAGCAGTTCTTC	TRBJ2-1	-	-	TRBV5-1
CASSFALDSYEQYF	TGTGCCAGCAGCTTTGCCCTTGACTCCTACGAGCAGTACTTC	TRBJ2-7	few	-	TRBV7-9
CATTTSGRFNNEQFF	TGTGCCACTACGACTAGCGGGAGGTTCAACAATGAGCAGTTCTTC	TRBJ2-1	once	TRBD2	TRBV19
CASSESMVESYEQYF	TGTGCCAGCTCAGAATCAATGGTGGAGAGCTACGAGCAGTACTTC	TRBJ2-7	-	-	TRBV18
CASSQYHQGHSNQPQHF	TGCGCCAGCAGCCAATACCATCAGGGACATAGCAATCAGCCCCAGCATTTT	TRBJ1-5	-	-	TRBV4-1
CASSSGTSVYNEQFF	TGTGCCAGTAGTTCCGGGACTAGTGTATACAATGAGCAGTTCTTC	TRBJ2-1	-	TRBD2	TRBV19
CASSFRGQKLFF	TGTGCCAGCAGTTTTCGAGGCCAAAAACTGTTTTTT	TRBJ1-4	-	-	TRBV27
CASSLGQETQYF	TGTGCCAGCAGTCTGGGCCAAGAGACCCAGTACTTC	TRBJ2-5	-	-	TRBV28
CASSLPPWDRVDQPQHF	TGTGCCAGCAGTCTACCACCCTGGGACAGGGTAGATCAGCCCCAGCATTTT	TRBJ1-5	-	TRBD1	TRBV28
CASSLWTGVNIQYF	TGTGCCAGCAGCTTGTGGACAGGGGTAAACATTCAGTACTTC	TRBJ2-4	few	TRBD1	TRBV5-6
CASSPRPQEAYSSGANVLTF	TGTGCCAGCTCACCACGACCCCAGGAAGCGTATAGCTCTGGGGCCAACGTCCTGACTTTC	TRBJ2-6	-	-	TRBV18
CAWRGGTVYNSPLHF	TGTGCCTGGAGGGGAGGGACAGTTTATAATTCACCCCTCCACTTT	TRBJ1-6	-	TRBD1	TRBV30
CASSQDGAATDTQYF	TGCGCCAGCAGCCAAGACGGGGCGGCCACAGATACGCAGTATTTT	TRBJ2-3	once	-	TRBV4-3
CASSLLLLGDTGELFF	TGCGCCAGCAGCCTGCTACTGTTGGGGGACACCGGGGAGCTGTTTTTT	TRBJ2-2	-	-	TRBV5-1
CASSFTGQGPYGYTF	TGTGCCAGCAGCTTTACCGGACAGGGGCCCTATGGCTACACCTTC	TRBJ1-2	-	TRBD1	TRBV5-6
CASSQESGDSYEQYF	TGTGCCAGCAGCCAAGAATCCGGGGACTCCTACGAGCAGTACTTC	TRBJ2-7	few	-	TRBV4-2
CASGSDSGAFF	TGTGCCAGCGGGTCCGACAGCGGAGCTTTCTTT	TRBJ1-1	-	-	TRBV3-1/TRBV3-2
CASRKDWTVGPSPLHF	TGCGCCAGCAGAAAGGATTGGACAGTGGGGCCCTCACCCCTCCACTTT	TRBJ1-6	-	-	TRBV10-2
CASTQEGGLGTGELFF	TGTGCCAGTACCCAGGAAGGGGGGCTCGGCACCGGGGAGCTGTTTTTT	TRBJ2-2	-	-	TRBV19
CASSLRGRGGQYF	TGTGCCAGCAGCTTACGCGGGAGGGGGGGGCAGTACTTC	TRBJ2-7	-	TRBD2	TRBV7-2
CASLRERLNQPQHF	TGTGCCTCGTTAAGGGAACGGCTGAATCAGCCCCAGCATTTT	TRBJ1-5	-	-	TRBV30
CASSIDRIYEQYF	TGCGCCAGCAGCATAGACAGGATCTACGAGCAGTACTTC	TRBJ2-7	-	-	TRBV5-1
CASSSTDRGPGNTIYF	TGTGCCAGCAGTTCAACCGACAGGGGCCCTGGAAACACCATATATTTT	TRBJ1-3	-	TRBD1	TRBV28